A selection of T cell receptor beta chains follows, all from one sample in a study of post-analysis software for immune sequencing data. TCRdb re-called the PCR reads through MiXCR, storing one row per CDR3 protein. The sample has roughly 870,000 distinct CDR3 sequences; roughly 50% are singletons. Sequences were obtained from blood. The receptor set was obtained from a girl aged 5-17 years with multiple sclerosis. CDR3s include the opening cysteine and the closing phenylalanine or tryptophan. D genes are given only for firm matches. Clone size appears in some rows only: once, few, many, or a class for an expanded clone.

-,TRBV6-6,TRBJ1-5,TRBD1,CASEAQGGNQPQHF,TGTGCCAGCGAGGCACAGGGGGGCAATCAGCCCCAGCATTTT
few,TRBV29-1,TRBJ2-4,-,CSANLIGGKNIQYF,TGCAGCGCAAACCTGATTGGAGGCAAAAACATTCAGTACTTC
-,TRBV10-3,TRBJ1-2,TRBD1,CAISDSGGHGYTF,TGTGCCATCAGTGATTCAGGGGGGCATGGCTACACCTTC
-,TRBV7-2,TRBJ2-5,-,CASSPAPTRRETQYF,TGTGCCAGCAGTCCCGCACCGACAAGGAGGGAGACCCAGTACTTC
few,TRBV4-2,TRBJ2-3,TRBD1,CASSQDSTGKADTQYF,TGTGCCAGCAGCCAAGACTCGACAGGGAAGGCAGATACGCAGTATTTT
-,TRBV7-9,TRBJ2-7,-,CASSSPGEDYEQYF,TGTGCCAGCAGCTCTCCGGGAGAGGATTACGAGCAGTACTTC
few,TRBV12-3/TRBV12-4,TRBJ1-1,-,CASSFRGRDTEAFF,TGTGCCAGCAGTTTCCGGGGGCGCGACACTGAAGCTTTCTTT
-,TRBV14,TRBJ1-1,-,CASSQDFGLGVTEAFF,TGTGCCAGCAGCCAAGACTTTGGCCTAGGGGTAACTGAAGCTTTCTTT
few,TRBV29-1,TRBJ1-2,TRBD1,CSVVFGTGGNYGYTF,TGCAGCGTCGTTTTCGGGACAGGGGGCAACTATGGCTACACCTTC
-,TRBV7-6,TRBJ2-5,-,CASTLTGIRETQYF,TGTGCCAGCACCCTAACAGGGATCCGAGAGACCCAGTACTTC
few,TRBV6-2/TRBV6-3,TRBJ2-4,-,CASSYGGNESKNIQYF,TGTGCCAGCAGTTACGGGGGGAACGAAAGCAAAAACATTCAGTACTTC
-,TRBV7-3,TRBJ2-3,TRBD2,CASSGLAPASTDTQYF,TGTGCCAGCAGCGGACTAGCGCCCGCTAGCACAGATACGCAGTATTTT
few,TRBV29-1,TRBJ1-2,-,CSATVGNRESGYTF,TGCAGCGCTACCGTGGGGAACAGGGAGTCTGGCTACACCTTC
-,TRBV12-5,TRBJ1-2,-,CASGLGRANYGYTF,TGTGCTAGTGGTTTGGGTAGGGCTAACTATGGCTACACCTTC
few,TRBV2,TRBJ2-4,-,CASSVPGTKYEQYF,TGTGCCAGCAGCGTACCCGGGACAAAGTATGAGCAGTACTTC
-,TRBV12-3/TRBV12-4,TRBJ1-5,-,CASSNRAELQHF,TGTGCCAGCAGTAATCGGGCCGAGCTCCAGCATTTT
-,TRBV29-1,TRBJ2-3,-,CSVEKFTDTQYF,TGCAGCGTTGAGAAGTTCACAGATACGCAGTATTTT
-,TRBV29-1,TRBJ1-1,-,CSVVYGEAFF,TGCAGCGTTGTATATGGTGAAGCTTTCTTT
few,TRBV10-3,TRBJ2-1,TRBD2,CAISVFGRLDEQFF,TGTGCCATCAGTGTCTTCGGGAGGCTGGATGAGCAGTTCTTC
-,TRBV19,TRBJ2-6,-,CASRQGPGANVRTF,TGTGCCAGTAGGCAGGGGCCTGGGGCCAACGTCCGGACTTTC
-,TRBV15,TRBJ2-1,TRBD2,CATSRDRGSGGYNEQFF,TGTGCCACCAGCAGAGATCGAGGTAGCGGGGGGTACAATGAGCAGTTCTTC
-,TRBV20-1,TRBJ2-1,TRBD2,CSASLHPGLGGYNEQFF,TGCAGTGCTAGCCTACACCCGGGACTAGGGGGTTACAATGAGCAGTTCTTC
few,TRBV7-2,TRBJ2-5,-,CASSHATETQYF,TGTGCCAGCAGCCACGCAACGGAGACCCAGTACTTC
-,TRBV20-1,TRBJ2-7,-,CSARVLGEYEQYF,TGCAGTGCTAGAGTCCTCGGGGAATACGAGCAGTACTTC
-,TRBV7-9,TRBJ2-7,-,CASSLVDSHYEQYF,TGTGCCAGCAGCTTAGTTGACAGTCACTACGAGCAGTACTTC
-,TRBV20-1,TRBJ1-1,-,CSARGGGNTEAFF,TGCAGTGCTAGAGGGGGGGGGAACACTGAAGCTTTCTTT
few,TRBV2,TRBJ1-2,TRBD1,CASSAGQDYGYTF,TGTGCCAGCAGCGCGGGACAGGACTATGGCTACACCTTC
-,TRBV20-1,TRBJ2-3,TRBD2,CSGGGPDTQYF,TGCAGTGGCGGGGGTCCCGATACGCAGTATTTT
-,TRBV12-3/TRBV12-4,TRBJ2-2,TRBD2,CASSSGLAGSLNTGELFF,TGTGCCAGCAGTTCGGGACTAGCGGGAAGCTTAAACACCGGGGAGCTGTTTTTT
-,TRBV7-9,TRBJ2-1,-,CASRQMVHNEQFF,TGTGCCAGCAGGCAAATGGTCCACAATGAGCAGTTCTTC
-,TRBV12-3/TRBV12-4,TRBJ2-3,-,CAEGRSTDTQYF,TGTGCCGAAGGCAGGTCCACAGATACGCAGTATTTT
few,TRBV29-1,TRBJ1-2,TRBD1,CSVVTGTGQHGYTF,TGCAGCGTTGTCACTGGGACAGGGCAACATGGCTACACCTTC
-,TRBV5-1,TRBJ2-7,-,CASSLARRSPGEQYF,TGCGCCAGCAGCTTGGCAAGACGGTCTCCGGGCGAGCAGTACTTC